This TCR beta chain was profiled in a study of cytomegalovirus exposure and HLA in healthy donors. About the research overall: Earlier work reported 110 million or so unique TCR beta sequences from about 200 million T cells.

CDR1 and CDR2 (germline): SQVTM, ANQGSEA. The CDR3 runs 15 residues. V was pared by 0 bases and J by 4 bases, with 12 bases between. Likely unrecorded immune exposures existed in these nominally healthy donors. In the PCR, 60 Vbeta and 13 Jbeta primers were used. Sequencing used immunoSEQ multiplex PCR; TCRdb keeps in-frame clones, though not all of them. The table lists some 120,000 clones, 79% of them singletons. Note on this clone: Antigen unknown.

Broader study findings: Per published accounts, TCR beta sequences correctly predicted the HLA-A and HLA-B alleles of most subjects.

The sequencing sample was made of PBMCs. V usage is TRBV29-1 and J usage is TRBJ2-2; tentatively, D is TRBD1 (6 bases). This receptor was obtained from a man in his thirties or forties in good health and CMV-seropositive. The CDR3 region is CSVEDLDSATGELFF. In nucleotides, the CDR3 is TGCAGCGTTGAAGACCTGGACAGTGCCACCGGGGAGCTGTTTTTT.